This T cell receptor (beta chain) is drawn from a study of early T cells in non-severe SARS-CoV-2 infection. Study details: Sequencing used unsorted whole-blood bulk RNA, so chains lack pairing.

Study observations and caveats: Matching against VDJdb likely underestimated virus-specific expansions, favoring anti-spike CD8.

The V end lost 2 bases, the J end lost 6 bases, and 13 bases lay between the germline ends. The germline V gene encodes CDR1 SEHNR and CDR2 FQNEAQ (reference sequence). The CDR3 spans 15 residues. The table lists this clonotype with a few counts. As yet, its antigen is unknown. Each cDNA molecule carried a unique molecular identifier. Via MiXCR, TCRdb re-called the 5' RACE reads, giving one row per CDR3 protein. The sample yields about 67,000 distinct CDR3 sequences, 9.5% to 13% seen once. Sequencing used whole blood. The receptor was derived from an adult who was a healthcare worker with PCR-confirmed SARS-CoV-2 infection or an uninfected control (not recorded which). The J gene is TRBJ2-2, the V gene TRBV7-9; D is undetermined. In nucleotides, the CDR3 is TGTGCCAGCAGCTTACACAGCGTTTCGGCCGGGGAGCTGTTTTTT. It encodes CASSLHSVSAGELFF.